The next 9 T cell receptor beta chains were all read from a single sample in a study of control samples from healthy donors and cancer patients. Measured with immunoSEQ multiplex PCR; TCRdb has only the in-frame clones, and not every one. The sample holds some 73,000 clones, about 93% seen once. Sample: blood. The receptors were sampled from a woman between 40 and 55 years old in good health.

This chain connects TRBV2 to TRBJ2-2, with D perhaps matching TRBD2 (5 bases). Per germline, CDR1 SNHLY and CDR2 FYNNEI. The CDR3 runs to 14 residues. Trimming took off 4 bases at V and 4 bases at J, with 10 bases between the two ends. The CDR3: CASSGVASTGELFF. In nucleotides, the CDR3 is TGTGCCAGCAGTGGGGTAGCGAGCACCGGGGAGCTGTTTTTT.

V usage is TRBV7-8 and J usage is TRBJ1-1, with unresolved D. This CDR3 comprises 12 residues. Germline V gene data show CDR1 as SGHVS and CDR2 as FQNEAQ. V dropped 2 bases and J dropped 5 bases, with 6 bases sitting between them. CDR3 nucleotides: TGTGCCAGCAGCTTAAAGGCGACTGAAGCTTTCTTT. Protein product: CASSLKATEAFF.

CDR3 DNA: TGTGCTAGTGGTTTGGTACTAGGTAGAAGCTCCTATAATTCACCCCTCCACTTT. The encoded protein is CASGLVLGRSSYNSPLHF. V gene TRBV12-5 combines with J gene TRBJ1-6; no clear D gene. The germline gives CDR1 LGHNT, CDR2 FRNRAP. CDR3 length equals 18 residues. Trimming cost V 0 bases and J 0 bases, with 12 bases left between them.

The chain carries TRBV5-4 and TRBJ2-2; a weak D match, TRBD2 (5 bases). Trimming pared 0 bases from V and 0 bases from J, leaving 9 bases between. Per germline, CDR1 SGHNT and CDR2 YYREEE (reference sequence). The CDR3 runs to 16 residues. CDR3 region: CASSLAGRANTGELFF. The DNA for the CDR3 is TGTGCCAGCAGCTTGGCCGGGCGGGCGAACACCGGGGAGCTGTTTTTT. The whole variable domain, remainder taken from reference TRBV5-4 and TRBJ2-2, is ETGVTQSPTHLIKTRGQQVTLRCSSQSGHNTVSWYQQALGQGPQFIFQYYREEENGRGNFPPRFSGLQFPNYSSELNVNALELDDSALYLCASSLAGRANTGELFFGEGSRLTVL.

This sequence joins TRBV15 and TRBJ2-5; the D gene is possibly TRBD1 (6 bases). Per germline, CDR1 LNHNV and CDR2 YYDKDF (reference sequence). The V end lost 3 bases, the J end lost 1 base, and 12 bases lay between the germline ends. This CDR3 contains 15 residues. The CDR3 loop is CATSSPTGVQETQYF. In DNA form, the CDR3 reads TGTGCCACCAGCAGTCCGACAGGAGTCCAAGAGACCCAGTACTTC.

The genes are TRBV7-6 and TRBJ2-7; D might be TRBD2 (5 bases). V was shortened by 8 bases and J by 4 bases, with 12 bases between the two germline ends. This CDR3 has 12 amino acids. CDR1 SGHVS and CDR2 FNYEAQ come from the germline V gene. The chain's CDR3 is CASLNRGYEQYF. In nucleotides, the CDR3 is TGTGCCAGCCTCAACCGGGGATACGAGCAGTACTTC.

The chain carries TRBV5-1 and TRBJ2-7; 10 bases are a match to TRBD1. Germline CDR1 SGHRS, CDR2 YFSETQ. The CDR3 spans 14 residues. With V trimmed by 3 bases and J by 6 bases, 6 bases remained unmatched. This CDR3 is CASSSRDRGGEQYF. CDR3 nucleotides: TGCGCCAGCAGCTCCCGGGACAGGGGTGGCGAGCAGTACTTC.

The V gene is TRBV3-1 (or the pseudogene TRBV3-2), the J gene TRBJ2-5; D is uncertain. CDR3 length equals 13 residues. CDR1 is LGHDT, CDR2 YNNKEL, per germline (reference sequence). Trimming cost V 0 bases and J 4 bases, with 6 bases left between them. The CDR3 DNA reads TGTGCCAGCAGCCAAGATCCCCCAGAGACCCAGTACTTC. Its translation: CASSQDPPETQYF.

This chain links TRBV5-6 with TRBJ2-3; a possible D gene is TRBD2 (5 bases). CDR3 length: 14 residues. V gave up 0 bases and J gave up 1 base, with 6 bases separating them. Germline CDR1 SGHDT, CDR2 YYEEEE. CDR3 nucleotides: TGTGCCAGCAGCTTGGCCGGGGGCACAGATACGCAGTATTTT. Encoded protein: CASSLAGGTDTQYF.